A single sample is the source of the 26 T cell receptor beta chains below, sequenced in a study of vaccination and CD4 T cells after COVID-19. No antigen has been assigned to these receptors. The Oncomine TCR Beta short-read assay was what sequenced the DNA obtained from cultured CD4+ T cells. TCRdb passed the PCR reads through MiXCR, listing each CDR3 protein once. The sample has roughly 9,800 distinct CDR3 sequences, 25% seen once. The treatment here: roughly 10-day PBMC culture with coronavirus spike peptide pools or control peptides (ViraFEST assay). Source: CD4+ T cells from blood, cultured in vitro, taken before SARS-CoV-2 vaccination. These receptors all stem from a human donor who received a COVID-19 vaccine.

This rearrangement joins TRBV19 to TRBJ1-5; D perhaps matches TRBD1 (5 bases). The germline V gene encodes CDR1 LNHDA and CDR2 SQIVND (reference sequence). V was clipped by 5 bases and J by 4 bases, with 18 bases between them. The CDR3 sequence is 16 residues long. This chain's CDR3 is CASSLTGGINNQPQHF. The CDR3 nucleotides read TGTGCCAGTAGTCTTACTGGGGGGATTAATAATCAGCCCCAGCATTTT. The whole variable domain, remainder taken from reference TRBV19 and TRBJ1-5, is DGGITQSPKYLFRKEGQNVTLSCEQNLNHDAMYWYRQDPGQGLRLIYYSQIVNDFQKGDIAEGYSVSREKKESFPLTVTSAQKNPTAFYLCASSLTGGINNQPQHFGDGTRLSIL.

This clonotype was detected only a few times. CDR3 nucleotide sequence: TGTGCCAGCAGCTCCGGAAGGCTTGCGGGGGGAGCCACAGATACGCAGTATTTT. As protein: CASSSGRLAGGATDTQYF. The chain joins TRBV7-3 to TRBJ2-3, with 8 bases that match TRBD2. Germline-derived CDR1 and CDR2 are SGHTA and FQGTGA. V was pared by 4 bases and J by 2 bases, with 14 bases of the junction left unmatched. The CDR3 has 18 residues.

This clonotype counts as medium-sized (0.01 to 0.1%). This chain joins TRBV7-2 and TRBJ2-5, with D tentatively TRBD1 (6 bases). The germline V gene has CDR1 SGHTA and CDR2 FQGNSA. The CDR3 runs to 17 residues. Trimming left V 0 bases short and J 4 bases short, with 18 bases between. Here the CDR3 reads CASSLAGYRASRETQYF. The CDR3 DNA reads TGTGCCAGCAGCTTAGCGGGATACAGGGCTAGTAGAGAGACCCAGTACTTC.

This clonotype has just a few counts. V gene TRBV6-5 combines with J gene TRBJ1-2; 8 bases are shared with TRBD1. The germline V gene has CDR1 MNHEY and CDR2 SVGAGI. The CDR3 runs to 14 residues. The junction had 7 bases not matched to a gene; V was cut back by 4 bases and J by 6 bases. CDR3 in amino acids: CASSSPTGGHGYTF. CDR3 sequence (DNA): TGTGCCAGCAGTTCACCAACAGGGGGTCATGGCTACACCTTC.

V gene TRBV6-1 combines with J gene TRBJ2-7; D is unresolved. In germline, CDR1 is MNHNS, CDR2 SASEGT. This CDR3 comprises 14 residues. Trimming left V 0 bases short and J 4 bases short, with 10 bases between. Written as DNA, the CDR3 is TGTGCCAGCAGTGAAGCGCGGTCGGCATACGAGCAGTACTTC. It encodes CASSEARSAYEQYF.

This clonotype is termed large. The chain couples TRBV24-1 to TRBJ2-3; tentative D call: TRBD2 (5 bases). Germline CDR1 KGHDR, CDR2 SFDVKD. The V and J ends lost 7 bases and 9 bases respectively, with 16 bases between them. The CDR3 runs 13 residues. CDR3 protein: CATSSPGLGTQYF. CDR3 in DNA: TGTGCCACCAGCTCCCCGGGATTAGGGACGCAGTATTTT.

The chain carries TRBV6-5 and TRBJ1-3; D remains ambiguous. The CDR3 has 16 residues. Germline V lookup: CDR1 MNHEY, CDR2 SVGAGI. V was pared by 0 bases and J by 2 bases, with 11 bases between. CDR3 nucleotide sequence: TGTGCCAGCAGTTACTCGGGGAAAAGGGCTGGAAACACCATATATTTT. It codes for CASSYSGKRAGNTIYF.

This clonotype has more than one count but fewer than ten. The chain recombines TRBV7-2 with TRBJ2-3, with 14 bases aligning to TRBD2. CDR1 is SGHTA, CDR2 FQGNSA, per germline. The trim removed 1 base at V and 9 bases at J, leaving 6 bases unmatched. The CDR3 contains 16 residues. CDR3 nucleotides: TGTGCCAGCAGCTTAGGGACTAGCGGGGGGTCAGGCACGCAGTATTTT. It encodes CASSLGTSGGSGTQYF.

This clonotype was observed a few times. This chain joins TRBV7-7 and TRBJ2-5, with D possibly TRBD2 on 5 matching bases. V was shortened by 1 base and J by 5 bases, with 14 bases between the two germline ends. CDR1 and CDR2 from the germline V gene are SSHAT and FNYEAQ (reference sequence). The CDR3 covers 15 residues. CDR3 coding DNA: TGTGCCAGCAGCTTAGGCGGAACTAGTGGCGAGACCCAGTACTTC. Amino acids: CASSLGGTSGETQYF. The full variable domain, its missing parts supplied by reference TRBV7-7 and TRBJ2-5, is GAGVSQSPRYKVTKRGQDVTLRCDPISSHATLYWYQQALGQGPEFLTYFNYEAQPDKSGLPSDRFSAERPEGSISTLTIQRTEQRDSAMYRCASSLGGTSGETQYFGPGTRLLVL.

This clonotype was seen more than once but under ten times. The chain's CDR3 is CASSEALLGTGNTIYF. In DNA form, the CDR3 reads TGTGCCAGCAGTGAAGCGCTTTTGGGGACTGGAAACACCATATATTTT. The rearrangement links TRBV6-1 to TRBJ1-3; unclear D gene. CDR1 MNHNS and CDR2 SASEGT come from the germline V gene. This CDR3 has 16 amino acids. V was pared by 0 bases and J by 2 bases, with 11 bases between.

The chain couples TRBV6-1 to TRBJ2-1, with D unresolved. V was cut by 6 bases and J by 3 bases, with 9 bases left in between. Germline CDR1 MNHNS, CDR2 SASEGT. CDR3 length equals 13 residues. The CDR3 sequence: CASSPRRYNEQFF. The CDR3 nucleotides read TGTGCCAGCAGCCCTCGACGCTACAATGAGCAGTTCTTC.

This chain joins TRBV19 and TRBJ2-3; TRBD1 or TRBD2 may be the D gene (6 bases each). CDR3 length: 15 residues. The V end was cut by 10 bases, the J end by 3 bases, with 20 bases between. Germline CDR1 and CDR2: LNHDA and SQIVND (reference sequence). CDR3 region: CATHEGGPPTDTQYF. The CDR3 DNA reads TGTGCCACCCATGAGGGGGGTCCACCGACAGATACGCAGTATTTT.

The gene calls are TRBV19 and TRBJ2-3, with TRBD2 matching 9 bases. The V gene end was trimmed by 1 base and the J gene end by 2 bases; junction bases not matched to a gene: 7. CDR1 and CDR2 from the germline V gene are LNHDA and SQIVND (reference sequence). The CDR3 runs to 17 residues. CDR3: CASSIVETSGFTDTQYF. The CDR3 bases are TGTGCCAGTAGTATAGTCGAGACTAGCGGATTCACAGATACGCAGTATTTT.

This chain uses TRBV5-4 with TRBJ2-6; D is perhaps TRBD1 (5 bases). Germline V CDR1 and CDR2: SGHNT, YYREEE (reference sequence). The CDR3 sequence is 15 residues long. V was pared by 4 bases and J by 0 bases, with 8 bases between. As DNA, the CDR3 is TGTGCCAGCAGCCTTGACAGCTCTGGGGCCAACGTCCTGACTTTC. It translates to CASSLDSSGANVLTF.

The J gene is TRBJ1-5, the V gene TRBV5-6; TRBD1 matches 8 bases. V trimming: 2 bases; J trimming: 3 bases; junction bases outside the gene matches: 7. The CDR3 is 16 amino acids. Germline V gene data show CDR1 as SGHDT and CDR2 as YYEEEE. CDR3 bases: TGTGCCAGCAGCTTCCGGGGGACAGGTGCCAATCAGCCCCAGCATTTT. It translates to CASSFRGTGANQPQHF. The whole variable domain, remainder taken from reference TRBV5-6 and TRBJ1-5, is DAGVTQSPTHLIKTRGQQVTLRCSPKSGHDTVSWYQQALGQGPQFIFQYYEEEERQRGNFPDRFSGHQFPNYSSELNVNALLLGDSALYLCASSFRGTGANQPQHFGDGTRLSIL.

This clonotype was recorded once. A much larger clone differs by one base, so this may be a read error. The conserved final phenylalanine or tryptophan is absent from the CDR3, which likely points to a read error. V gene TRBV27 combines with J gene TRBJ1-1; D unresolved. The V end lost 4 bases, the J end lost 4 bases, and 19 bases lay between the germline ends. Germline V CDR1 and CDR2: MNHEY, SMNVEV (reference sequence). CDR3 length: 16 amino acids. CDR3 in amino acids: CASSSNGIRAPTEAFL. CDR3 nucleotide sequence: TGTGCCAGCAGTTCAAACGGGATCCGAGCCCCCACTGAAGCTTTCCTT.

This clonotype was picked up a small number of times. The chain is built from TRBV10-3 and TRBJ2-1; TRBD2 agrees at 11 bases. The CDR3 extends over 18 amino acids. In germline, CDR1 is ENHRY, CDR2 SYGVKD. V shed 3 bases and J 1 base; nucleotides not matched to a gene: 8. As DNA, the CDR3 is TGTGCCATCAGTGATGAGATTAGCGGGGGGGAATCCTACAATGAGCAGTTCTTC. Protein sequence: CAISDEISGGESYNEQFF.

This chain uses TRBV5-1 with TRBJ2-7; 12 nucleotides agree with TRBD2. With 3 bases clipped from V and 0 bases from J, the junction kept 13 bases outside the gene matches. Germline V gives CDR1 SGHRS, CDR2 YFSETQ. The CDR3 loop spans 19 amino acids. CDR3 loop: CASSSNRASGGAISYEQYF. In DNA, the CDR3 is TGCGCCAGCAGCTCGAACCGGGCTAGCGGGGGGGCGATCTCCTACGAGCAGTACTTC.

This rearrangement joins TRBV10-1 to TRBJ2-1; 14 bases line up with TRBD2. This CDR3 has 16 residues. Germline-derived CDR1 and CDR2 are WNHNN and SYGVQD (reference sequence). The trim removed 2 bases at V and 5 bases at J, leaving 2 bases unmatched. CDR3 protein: CASSEPGLAGDNEQFF. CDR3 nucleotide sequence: TGCGCCAGCAGTGAGCCGGGACTAGCGGGGGACAATGAGCAGTTCTTC.

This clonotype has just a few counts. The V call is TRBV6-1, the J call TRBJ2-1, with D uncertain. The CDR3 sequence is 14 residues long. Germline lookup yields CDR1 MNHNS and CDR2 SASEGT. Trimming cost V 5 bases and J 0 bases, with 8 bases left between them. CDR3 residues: CASSPVVSYNEQFF. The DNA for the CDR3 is TGTGCCAGCAGTCCGGTGGTCTCCTACAATGAGCAGTTCTTC.

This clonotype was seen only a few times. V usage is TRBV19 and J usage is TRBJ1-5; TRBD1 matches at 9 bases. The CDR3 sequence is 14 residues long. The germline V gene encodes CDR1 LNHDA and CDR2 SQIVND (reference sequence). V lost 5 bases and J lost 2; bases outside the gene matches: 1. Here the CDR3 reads CASSGDRGNQPQHF. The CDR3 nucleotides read TGTGCCAGTAGTGGGGACAGGGGCAATCAGCCCCAGCATTTT.

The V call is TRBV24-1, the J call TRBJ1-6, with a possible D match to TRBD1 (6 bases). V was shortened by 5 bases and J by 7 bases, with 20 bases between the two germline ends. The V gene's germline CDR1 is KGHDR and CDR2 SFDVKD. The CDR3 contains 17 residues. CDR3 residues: CATSAGTGPSGNSPLHF. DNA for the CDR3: TGTGCCACCAGTGCGGGAACAGGGCCGTCGGGGAATTCACCCCTCCACTTT.

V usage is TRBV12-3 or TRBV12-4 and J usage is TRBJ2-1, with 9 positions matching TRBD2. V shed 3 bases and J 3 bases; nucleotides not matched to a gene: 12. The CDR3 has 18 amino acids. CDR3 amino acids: CASSFRRGRLADYNEQFF. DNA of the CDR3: TGTGCCAGCAGTTTTCGCCGGGGAAGACTAGCGGACTACAATGAGCAGTTCTTC.

The CDR3 region has the DNA TGTGCCAGCAGCCCCCGGTGGGGACCGGGTGCTGGCTACACCTTC. It codes for CASSPRWGPGAGYTF. V is TRBV11-2 and J is TRBJ1-2; tentatively, D is TRBD1 (5 bases). This CDR3 has 15 residues. CDR1 SGHAT and CDR2 FQNNGV come from the germline V gene. V shed 5 bases and J shed 7 bases, with 20 bases lying between them.

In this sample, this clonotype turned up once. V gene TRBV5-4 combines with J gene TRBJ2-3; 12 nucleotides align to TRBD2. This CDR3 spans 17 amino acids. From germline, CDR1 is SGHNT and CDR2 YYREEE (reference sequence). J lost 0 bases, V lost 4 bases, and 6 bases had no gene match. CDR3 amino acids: CASSRPSGGASTDTQYF. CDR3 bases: TGTGCCAGCAGCCGGCCTAGCGGGGGGGCGAGCACAGATACGCAGTATTTT.

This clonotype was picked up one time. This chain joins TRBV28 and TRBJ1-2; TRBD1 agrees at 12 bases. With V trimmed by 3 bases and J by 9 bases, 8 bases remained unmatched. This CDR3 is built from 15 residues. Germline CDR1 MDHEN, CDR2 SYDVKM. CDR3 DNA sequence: TGTGCCAGCAGTTTCGGGGGACAGGGGGCAGCGAGCTACACCTTC. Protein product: CASSFGGQGAASYTF.